Sequencing of this T cell receptor beta chain was carried out in a study of early stage breast cancer tumors. Study-wide context: Average read coverage per sample was approximately 9.4-fold.

The CDR3 sequence is 14 residues long. V was clipped by 4 bases and J by 6 bases; unmatched bases: 5. Germline V gene sequence: CDR1 SGHNT, CDR2 YYREEE (reference sequence). Study-level findings and limits: Blood repertoires resembled normal breast more than tumor. Enriched TCRB sequences shared across patients were mostly commonly generated sequences. Functional markers like CD4, CD8 and FOXP3 were missed in bulk sequencing.

In its sample, this clone was seen a few times. Its specificity is not known. Some clones are missing from TCRdb's copy, which holds only in-frame ones; the method was immunoSEQ multiplex PCR. The data show about 70,000 clones, approximately 84% seen once. This sequence originates from a person aged 35-55 years with breast cancer. This sequence joins TRBV5-4 and TRBJ2-7; 12 bases match TRBD2. Sequences were obtained from blood. The CDR3 sequence: CASSRGLAGTEQYF. The CDR3 DNA reads as TGTGCCAGCAGCCGGGGACTAGCGGGTACCGAGCAGTACTTC. The variable domain in full, with the rest retrieved from reference TRBV5-4 and TRBJ2-7, is ETGVTQSPTHLIKTRGQQVTLRCSSQSGHNTVSWYQQALGQGPQFIFQYYREEENGRGNFPPRFSGLQFPNYSSELNVNALELDDSALYLCASSRGLAGTEQYFGPGTRLTVT.